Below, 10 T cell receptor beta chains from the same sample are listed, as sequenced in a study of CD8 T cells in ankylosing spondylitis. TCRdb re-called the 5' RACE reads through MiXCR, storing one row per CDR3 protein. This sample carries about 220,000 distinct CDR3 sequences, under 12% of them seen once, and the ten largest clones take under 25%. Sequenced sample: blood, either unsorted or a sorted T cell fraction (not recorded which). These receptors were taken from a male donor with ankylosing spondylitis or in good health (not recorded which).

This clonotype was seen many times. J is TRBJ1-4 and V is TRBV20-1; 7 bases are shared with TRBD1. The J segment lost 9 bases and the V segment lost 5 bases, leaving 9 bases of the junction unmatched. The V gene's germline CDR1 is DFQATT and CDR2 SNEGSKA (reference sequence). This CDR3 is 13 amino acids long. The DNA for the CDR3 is TGCAGTGCTTGGACAGGCTCTCTGAAAAAACTGTTTTTT. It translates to CSAWTGSLKKLFF.

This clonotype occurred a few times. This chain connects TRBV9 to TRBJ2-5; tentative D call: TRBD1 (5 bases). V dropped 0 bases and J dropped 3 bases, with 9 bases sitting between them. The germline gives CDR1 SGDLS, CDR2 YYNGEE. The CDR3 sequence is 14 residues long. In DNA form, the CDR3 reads TGTGCCAGCAGCGTAGAGCCAGGGAAAGAGACCCAGTACTTC. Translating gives CASSVEPGKETQYF.

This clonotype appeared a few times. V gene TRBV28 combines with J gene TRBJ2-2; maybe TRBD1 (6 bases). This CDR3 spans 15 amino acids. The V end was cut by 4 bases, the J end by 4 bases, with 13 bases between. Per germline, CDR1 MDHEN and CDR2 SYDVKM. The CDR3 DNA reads TGTGCCAGCAGTTCAACAGGGCTCGTCACCGGGGAGCTGTTTTTT. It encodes CASSSTGLVTGELFF.

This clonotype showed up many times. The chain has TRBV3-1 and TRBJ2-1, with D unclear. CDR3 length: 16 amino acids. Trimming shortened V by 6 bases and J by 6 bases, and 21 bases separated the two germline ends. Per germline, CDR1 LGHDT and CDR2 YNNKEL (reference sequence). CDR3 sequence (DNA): TGTGCCAGCAGTCCGAAGGCGCTATCGTCCCCCAATGAGCAGTTCTTC. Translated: CASSPKALSSPNEQFF.

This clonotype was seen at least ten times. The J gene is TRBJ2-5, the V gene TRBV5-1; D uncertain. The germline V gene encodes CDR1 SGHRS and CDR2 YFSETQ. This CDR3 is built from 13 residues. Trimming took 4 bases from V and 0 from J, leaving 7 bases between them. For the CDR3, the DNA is TGCGCCAGCAGCCTCACCGACCAAGAGACCCAGTACTTC. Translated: CASSLTDQETQYF.

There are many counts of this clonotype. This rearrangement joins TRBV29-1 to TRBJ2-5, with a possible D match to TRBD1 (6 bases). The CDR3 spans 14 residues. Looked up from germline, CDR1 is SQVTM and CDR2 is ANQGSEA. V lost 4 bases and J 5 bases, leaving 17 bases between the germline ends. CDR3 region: CSVVIGGSQETQYF. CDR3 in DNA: TGCAGCGTTGTCATAGGGGGTAGTCAGGAGACCCAGTACTTC.

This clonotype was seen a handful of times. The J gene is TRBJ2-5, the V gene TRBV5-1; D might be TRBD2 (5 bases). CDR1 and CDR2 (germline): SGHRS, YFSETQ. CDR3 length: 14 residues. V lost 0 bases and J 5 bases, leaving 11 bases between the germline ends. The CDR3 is CASSLDEGVETQYF. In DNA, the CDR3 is TGCGCCAGCAGCTTGGATGAGGGAGTCGAGACCCAGTACTTC. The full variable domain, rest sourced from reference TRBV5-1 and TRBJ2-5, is KAGVTQTPRYLIKTRGQQVTLSCSPISGHRSVSWYQQTPGQGLQFLFEYFSETQRNKGNFPGRFSGRQFSNSRSEMNVSTLELGDSALYLCASSLDEGVETQYFGPGTRLLVL.

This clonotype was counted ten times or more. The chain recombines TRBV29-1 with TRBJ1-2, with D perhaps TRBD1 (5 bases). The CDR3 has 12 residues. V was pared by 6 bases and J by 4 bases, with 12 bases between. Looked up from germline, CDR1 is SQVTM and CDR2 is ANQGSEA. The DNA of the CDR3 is TGCAGCGTCGGGACGGAAGTCTATGGCTACACCTTC. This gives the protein CSVGTEVYGYTF.

As DNA, the CDR3 is TGTGCCTGCAGCCCGGGATCTTTGGGCGAGCAGTACTTC. Its protein product is CACSPGSLGEQYF. This sequence joins TRBV10-3 and TRBJ2-7; tentative D call: TRBD2 (5 bases). The germline V and J ends were trimmed by 11 bases and 6 bases, with 20 bases remaining between them. This CDR3 has 13 residues. Germline V gene lookup returns CDR1 ENHRY and CDR2 SYGVKD.

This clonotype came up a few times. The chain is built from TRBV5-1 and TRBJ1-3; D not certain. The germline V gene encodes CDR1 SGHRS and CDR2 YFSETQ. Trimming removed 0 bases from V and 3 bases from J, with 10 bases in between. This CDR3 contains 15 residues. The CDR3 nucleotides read TGCGCCAGCAGCTTGGCCGCCGTGGATGGAAACACCATATATTTT. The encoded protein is CASSLAAVDGNTIYF.